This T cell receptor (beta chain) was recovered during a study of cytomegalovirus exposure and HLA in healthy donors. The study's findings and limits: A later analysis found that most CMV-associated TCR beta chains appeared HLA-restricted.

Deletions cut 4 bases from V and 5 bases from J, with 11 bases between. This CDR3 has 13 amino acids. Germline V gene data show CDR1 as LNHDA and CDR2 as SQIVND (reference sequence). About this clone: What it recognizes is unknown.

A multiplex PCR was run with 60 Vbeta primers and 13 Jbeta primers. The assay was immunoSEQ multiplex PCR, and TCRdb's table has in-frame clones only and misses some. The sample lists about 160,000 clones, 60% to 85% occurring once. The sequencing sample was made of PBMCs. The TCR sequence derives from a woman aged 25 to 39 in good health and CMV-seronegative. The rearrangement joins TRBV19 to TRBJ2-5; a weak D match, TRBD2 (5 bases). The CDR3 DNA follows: TGTGCCAGTAGTACCCTAGCTGGGGAGACCCAGTACTTC. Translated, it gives CASSTLAGETQYF. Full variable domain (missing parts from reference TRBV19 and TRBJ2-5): DGGITQSPKYLFRKEGQNVTLSCEQNLNHDAMYWYRQDPGQGLRLIYYSQIVNDFQKGDIAEGYSVSREKKESFPLTVTSAQKNPTAFYLCASSTLAGETQYFGPGTRLLVL.